These 9 T cell receptor beta chains were sequenced from one sample in a study of tumor-infiltrating lymphocytes in primary liver carcinoma. Scientists recovered RNA and DNA together from around 20-30 mg of unsorted bulk tissue. A primer in the constant region served to generate TCR beta cDNA from about 470 ng of total RNA. ARM-PCR was slightly modified, and three nested multiplex PCR rounds with it gave rise to the TCR beta libraries. Both of the initial two PCR rounds ran for about 11 cycles and employed TRBV1-TRBV30 forward primers alongside a C-beta reverse primer. TCRdb called the multiplex PCR reads again in MiXCR, with one record for every CDR3 protein. This sample has tens of thousands of distinct CDR3 sequences; 70% to 75% occur once, and the top ten carry around 25%. Specimen: liver tumor tissue from sampling region 2. Stated subset: tumor region T2, inferior pole. The receptor set was obtained from a man aged 40-50 years with primary liver carcinoma and hepatitis B virus infection.

As to this clonotype: A read error may explain this, as a much larger clone is one base away. V is TRBV11-2 and J is TRBJ2-1; perhaps D is TRBD1 or TRBD2 (6 bases each). The CDR3 has 18 amino acids. Germline V gene lookup returns CDR1 SGHAT and CDR2 FQNNGV. The CDR3 here is CASSLEWGAGHFSNEQLF. The CDR3 coding sequence is TGTGCCAGCAGCTTAGAGTGGGGGGCGGGACACTTTAGTAATGAGCAGCTCTTC.

J is TRBJ2-3 and V is TRBV6-1; 7 nucleotides agree with TRBD1. V lost 5 bases, J lost 7 bases, and 12 bases stayed unmatched. This CDR3 has 15 amino acids. The germline CDR1 and CDR2 sequences are MNHNS and SASEGT. DNA for the CDR3: TGTGCCAGCAGTATCCGGACAGGCCGTACAAATACGCAGTATTTT. Protein: CASSIRTGRTNTQYF.

On this clonotype itself: Because the CDR3 is missing its conserved closing phenylalanine or tryptophan, this is likely a read error. V is TRBV28 and J is TRBJ2-7; 7 bases are shared with TRBD1. Germline V gives CDR1 MDHEN, CDR2 SYDVKM. This CDR3 has 14 amino acids. The CDR3 sequence: CVSTKGAGGYEQYS. Here the CDR3 DNA reads TGTGTCAGCACCAAGGGGGCAGGGGGCTACGAGCAGTACTCC.

The chain carries TRBV11-2 and TRBJ2-2, with a possible D match to TRBD2 (6 bases). Looked up from germline, CDR1 is SGHAT and CDR2 is FQNNGV. This CDR3 is 15 amino acids long. This CDR3 reads CASLPPGVYRGELFF. CDR3 sequence (DNA): TGTGCTAGCCTCCCACCGGGAGTGTACAGAGGGGAGCTGTTTTTT.

To note about this clonotype: A read error is likely, as this CDR3 ends without the conserved phenylalanine or tryptophan. The chain has TRBV12-3 or TRBV12-4 and TRBJ2-3, with 15 bases matching TRBD2. The CDR3 is 16 amino acids. J lost 6 bases, V lost 7 bases, and 8 bases had no gene match. CDR3 sequence reads: CASTSGLAGGADTQYV. For the CDR3, the DNA is TGTGCCAGCACTTCGGGACTAGCGGGAGGAGCCGATACGCAGTATGTT.

On this clonotype: Here the CDR3 omits its conserved ending phenylalanine or tryptophan, so a read error is the likely source. This chain connects TRBV11-2 to TRBJ2-3; 9 bases fit TRBD2. The J segment lost 0 bases and the V segment lost 9 bases, leaving 10 bases of the junction unmatched. This CDR3 comprises 16 residues. From germline, CDR1 is SGHAT and CDR2 FQNNGV. The CDR3 region is CASSPPTSGSTDTQYS. The CDR3 DNA reads as TGTGCCAGTAGCCCTCCGACTAGCGGCAGCACAGATACGCAGTATTCT.

In nucleotides, the CDR3 is TGTGCCACCGACCTAGAGGGTCGAAATGAGCAGTTCTTC. It codes for CATDLEGRNEQFF. The chain links TRBV25-1 to TRBJ2-1, with TRBD2 as a possible D gene (5 bases). There are 13 residues in the CDR3. CDR1 and CDR2 from the germline V gene are MGHDK and SYGVNS. Trimming removed 10 bases at V and 7 bases at J, with 17 bases between.

The chain is built from TRBV14 and TRBJ2-3; D remains unclear. CDR3 size: 15 residues. V dropped 6 bases and J dropped 2 bases, with 15 bases sitting between them. Germline V CDR1 and CDR2: SGHDN, FVKESK. CDR3: CASSPSWIHTDTQYF. DNA for the CDR3: TGTGCCAGCAGTCCCTCCTGGATTCACACAGATACGCAGTATTTT.

As concerns this clonotype: This CDR3 is missing its conserved last phenylalanine or tryptophan, likely due to a read error. The genes are TRBV6-1 and TRBJ2-7; TRBD1 agrees at 9 bases. The CDR3 runs 20 residues. The V gene end was trimmed by 1 base and the J gene end by 0 bases; junction bases not matched to a gene: 16. The germline CDR1 and CDR2 sequences are MNHNS and SASEGT. Written as DNA, the CDR3 is TGTGCCAGCAGTGAAGGGGTTTCGGGACAGGGAGGATGGAGCTCCTACGAGCAGTACTTG. Its translation: CASSEGVSGQGGWSSYEQYL.